A single sample gave rise to the 31 T cell receptor beta chains below, sequenced in a study of CD8+CD57+ T cells in acquired aplastic anemia. It was genomic DNA that served as the template for profiling TCR beta VDJ and CDR3. In TCRdb, the reads were re-called with MiXCR into one record per CDR3 protein. This repertoire shows roughly 290,000 distinct CDR3 sequences, about three fifths found once; its top ten account for under 1.5%. Sequencing was done on patients that had shown CD8+CD57+ cell expansion by flow cytometry. Material for sequencing was sorted CD4+, CD8+, or CD8+CD57+ T cells (not recorded which) from PBMCs. The origin of the receptors is a human donor with aplastic anemia.

This clonotype occurred many times. The chain couples TRBV5-8 to TRBJ2-7; TRBD2 agrees at 8 bases. Per the germline V gene, CDR1 is SGHTS and CDR2 is YDEGEE. The CDR3 runs 14 residues. The V gene end was trimmed by 4 bases and the J gene end by 7 bases; junction bases not matched to a gene: 10. CDR3 DNA: TGTGCCAGCAGCCGGAATGGACTAGCTGTTGAGCAGTACTTC. Its translation: CASSRNGLAVEQYF.

The J gene is TRBJ2-7, the V gene TRBV24-1; TRBD1 matches at 7 bases. The CDR3 sequence is 14 residues long. V lost 3 bases to trimming and J lost 7 bases; unmatched junction nucleotides: 8. Germline lookup yields CDR1 KGHDR and CDR2 SFDVKD. CDR3 nucleotides: TGTGCCACCAGTGATGCTGACAGGGCCGGAGAGCAGTACTTC. Translated, it gives CATSDADRAGEQYF.

The chain links TRBV12-3 or TRBV12-4 to TRBJ1-5; D is ambiguous. This CDR3 contains 15 residues. Between the trimmed V and J ends, which lost 5 bases and 0 bases, there was a span of 11 bases. CDR3 in amino acids: CASSPSGISNQPQHF. CDR3 in DNA: TGTGCCAGCAGTCCGAGTGGGATTAGCAATCAGCCCCAGCATTTT.

This clonotype came up many times. The chain uses TRBV2 and TRBJ2-2; 11 bases fit TRBD1. CDR1 SNHLY and CDR2 FYNNEI come from the germline V gene. The V and J ends lost 6 bases and 3 bases, in that order; junction bases with no gene match: 3. This CDR3 is built from 15 residues. CDR3 sequence reads: CASSGQGAYTGELFF. The CDR3, as DNA: TGTGCCAGCAGCGGACAGGGGGCATACACCGGGGAGCTGTTTTTT.

The rearrangement uses TRBV3-1 and TRBJ2-6; D is ambiguous. The CDR3 loop spans 10 amino acids. V dropped 4 bases and J dropped 8 bases, with 0 bases sitting between them. The germline V gene has CDR1 LGHDT and CDR2 YNNKEL (reference sequence). CDR3 in amino acids: CASSPNVLTF. The CDR3 DNA reads as TGTGCCAGCAGCCCCAACGTCCTGACTTTC.

This clonotype was recorded many times. This sequence joins TRBV9 and TRBJ2-3; the match to TRBD1 covers 10 bases. The CDR3 has 16 amino acids. Germline values: CDR1 SGDLS, CDR2 YYNGEE. The ends lost 4 bases at V and 5 bases at J; junction bases unmatched: 10. Here the CDR3 DNA reads TGTGCCAGCAGCAGAAATTGGGGACAGGGGATAGATACGCAGTATTTT. It specifies CASSRNWGQGIDTQYF.

The rearrangement uses TRBV7-2 and TRBJ1-6; 8 nucleotides agree with TRBD1. This CDR3 is 15 amino acids long. Germline trimming cut 4 bases from V and 7 bases from J; bases unmatched to any gene: 6. Per the germline V gene, CDR1 is SGHTA and CDR2 is FQGNSA. The CDR3 reads CASSSNRDRNSPLHF. CDR3 sequence (DNA): TGTGCCAGCAGCTCCAACCGGGACAGGAATTCACCCCTCCACTTT.

The V and J genes are TRBV2 and TRBJ2-3; 14 bases are a match to TRBD2. This CDR3 comprises 16 residues. Losses at the gene ends were 0 bases for V and 4 bases for J; bases not matched to a gene: 0. The germline V gene encodes CDR1 SNHLY and CDR2 FYNNEI. The DNA of the CDR3 is TGTGCCAGCAGTGAAGCGGGACTAGCGGGAGCAGATACGCAGTATTTT. Translated, it gives CASSEAGLAGADTQYF.

In this sample, this clonotype turned up a few times. This chain links TRBV4-3 with TRBJ2-7; possibly TRBD2 for D (5 bases). Trimming shortened V by 0 bases and J by 0 bases, and 9 bases separated the two germline ends. Germline assignment: CDR1 LGHNA and CDR2 YSLEER. The CDR3 runs to 15 residues. As DNA, the CDR3 is TGCGCCAGCAGCCAAGATGTGGGGAGCTCCTACGAGCAGTACTTC. As protein: CASSQDVGSSYEQYF.

This clonotype occurred a few times. V is TRBV7-3 and J is TRBJ2-1; the match to TRBD2 covers 8 bases. The CDR3 covers 17 residues. Losses at the gene ends were 1 base for V and 3 bases for J; bases not matched to a gene: 8. Germline CDR1 is SGHTA and CDR2 is FQGTGA. CDR3 sequence: CASSLRGGSGDYNEQFF. CDR3 DNA sequence: TGTGCCAGCAGCTTAAGGGGAGGTAGCGGGGACTACAATGAGCAGTTCTTC.

The chain is built from TRBV20-1 and TRBJ2-1; D is unclear. This CDR3 is built from 11 residues. V lost 3 bases to trimming and J lost 7 bases, with 7 bases between them. Germline lookup yields CDR1 DFQATT and CDR2 SNEGSKA (reference sequence). Here the CDR3 reads CSARARNEQFF. The CDR3 nucleotides read TGCAGTGCTAGGGCACGGAATGAGCAGTTCTTC.

This clonotype was found once. The CDR3 region has the DNA TGTGCCACTTCCGGGGGGCGCGGCACCGGGGAGCTGTTTTTT. Protein: CATSGGRGTGELFF. The chain recombines TRBV15 with TRBJ2-2, with a tentative D call TRBD2 (7 bases). V lost 9 bases and J 4 bases, leaving 15 bases between the germline ends. This CDR3 has 14 amino acids. Germline values: CDR1 LNHNV, CDR2 YYDKDF (reference sequence).

This clonotype showed up just once. The V gene is TRBV11-1, the J gene TRBJ2-1, with D possibly being TRBD1 (5 bases). The CDR3 covers 16 residues. The V end was cut by 2 bases, the J end by 0 bases, with 11 bases between. Looked up from germline, CDR1 is SGHAT and CDR2 is FQDESV (reference sequence). The DNA of the CDR3 is TGTGCCAGCAGCTTACTAGGGGCGACCTCCTACAATGAGCAGTTCTTC. Protein sequence: CASSLLGATSYNEQFF.

This clonotype has only a few counts. The rearrangement links TRBV10-3 to TRBJ2-7; D might be TRBD1 (6 bases). CDR3 length: 15 amino acids. Trimming took 3 bases from V and 10 from J, leaving 22 bases between them. Germline values: CDR1 ENHRY, CDR2 SYGVKD. CDR3 loop: CAISEMTGVPGGQYF. CDR3 bases: TGTGCCATCAGTGAAATGACAGGAGTACCGGGCGGCCAGTACTTC.

The chain links TRBV7-9 to TRBJ1-2; D unclear. The CDR3 contains 16 residues. V was pared by 5 bases and J by 2 bases, with 18 bases between. Germline V gene sequence: CDR1 SEHNR, CDR2 FQNEAQ (reference sequence). The CDR3 sequence: CASSRVPGKTNYGYTF. The CDR3 nucleotides read TGTGCCAGCAGCCGGGTGCCGGGAAAGACGAACTATGGCTACACCTTC.

There are many counts of this clonotype. V is TRBV2 and J is TRBJ2-5; D is ambiguous. The germline gives CDR1 SNHLY, CDR2 FYNNEI. With 6 bases removed from V and 9 bases from J, the gap between germline ends came to 8 bases. CDR3 length equals 10 residues. The CDR3 coding sequence is TGTGCCAGCAGCAACACGGCCCAGTACTTC. Its protein is CASSNTAQYF.

V is TRBV10-3 and J is TRBJ1-2; D unresolved. The germline gives CDR1 ENHRY, CDR2 SYGVKD. This CDR3 comprises 15 residues. V was cut by 6 bases and J by 8 bases, with 22 bases left in between. The CDR3: CAIRGDTTNLEGYTF. The CDR3 DNA is TGTGCCATCAGGGGAGATACGACAAATTTGGAAGGCTACACCTTC.

Ten or more counts support this clonotype. The chain carries TRBV20-1 and TRBJ1-2, with 9 bases that match TRBD1. The CDR3 sequence is 11 residues long. CDR1 is DFQATT, CDR2 SNEGSKA, per germline (reference sequence). Losses at the gene ends were 3 bases for V and 8 bases for J; bases not matched to a gene: 1. Here the CDR3 DNA reads TGCAGTGCTAGGGGACAGGGCGGCTACACCTTC. Its protein is CSARGQGGYTF.

The V call is TRBV20-1, the J call TRBJ2-1, with 7 positions matching TRBD1. Germline-derived CDR1 and CDR2 are DFQATT and SNEGSKA (reference sequence). V lost 6 bases, J lost 8 bases, and 13 bases stayed unmatched. The CDR3 has 14 residues. The CDR3 reads CSASSPTGIHEQFF. The CDR3 DNA reads as TGCAGTGCCAGCTCACCGACAGGGATCCATGAGCAGTTCTTC.

This clonotype was seen many times. This chain connects TRBV20-1 to TRBJ1-3; a weak D match, TRBD1 (5 bases). V lost 6 bases, J lost 0 bases, and 15 bases lay in between. Germline CDR1 reads DFQATT; CDR2 reads SNEGSKA (reference sequence). The CDR3 sequence is 15 residues long. The CDR3 nucleotides read TGCAGTGCAACAAGGCAGGGTTACTCTGGAAACACCATATATTTT. Its translation: CSATRQGYSGNTIYF.

This clonotype was found a few times. The chain is built from TRBV7-7 and TRBJ2-1; no reliable D call. Germline V gene data show CDR1 as SSHAT and CDR2 as FNYEAQ (reference sequence). This CDR3 has 15 amino acids. V dropped 4 bases and J dropped 0 bases, with 10 bases sitting between them. The DNA of the CDR3 is TGTGCCAGCAGCTCGACATCGAGCTCCTACAATGAGCAGTTCTTC. Its protein is CASSSTSSSYNEQFF.

The chain joins TRBV2 to TRBJ1-5; D remains unclear. Germline V gene lookup returns CDR1 SNHLY and CDR2 FYNNEI. CDR3 length: 13 amino acids. V was cut by 7 bases and J by 0 bases, with 7 bases left in between. CDR3 nucleotides: TGTGCCAGCAAAACCAGTAGCAATCAGCCCCAGCATTTT. The encoded protein is CASKTSSNQPQHF.

Many counts were recorded for this clonotype. The V and J genes are TRBV5-8 and TRBJ1-2, with D uncertain. CDR1 and CDR2 from the germline V gene are SGHTS and YDEGEE. V was trimmed by 3 bases and J by 8 bases, leaving 17 bases between them. This CDR3 has 14 amino acids. The CDR3: CASSSPSPGGGYTF. The CDR3, as DNA: TGTGCCAGCAGCTCACCGTCGCCTGGTGGAGGCTACACCTTC.

There are many counts of this clonotype. The gene calls are TRBV7-2 and TRBJ2-7, with 8 bases fitting TRBD1. CDR1 and CDR2 (germline): SGHTA, FQGNSA. The CDR3 runs 16 residues. The V and J ends lost 1 base and 5 bases, in that order; junction bases with no gene match: 10. CDR3 sequence reads: CASSLGAGTGFNEQYF. For the CDR3, the DNA is TGTGCCAGCAGCTTAGGGGCCGGGACAGGTTTCAACGAGCAGTACTTC. The entire variable domain, with the rest obtained from reference TRBV7-2 and TRBJ2-7, is as follows: GAGVSQSPSNKVTEKGKDVELRCDPISGHTALYWYRQSLGQGLEFLIYFQGNSAPDKSGLPSDRFSAERTGGSVSTLTIQRTQQEDSAVYLCASSLGAGTGFNEQYFGPGTRLTVT.

This clonotype turned up a few times. The chain carries TRBV10-3 and TRBJ2-5; D remains ambiguous. The CDR3 runs 13 residues. Trimming removed 5 bases from V and 3 bases from J, with 10 bases in between. The germline CDR1 and CDR2 sequences are ENHRY and SYGVKD. The CDR3 loop reads CAISRTDEETQYF. In nucleotides, the CDR3 is TGTGCCATCAGTAGGACCGACGAAGAGACCCAGTACTTC.

This chain joins TRBV7-6 and TRBJ2-7; TRBD1 might be the D (6 bases). The CDR3 covers 14 residues. CDR1 and CDR2 (germline): SGHVS, FNYEAQ. Between the trimmed V and J ends, which lost 3 bases and 5 bases, there was a span of 14 bases. CDR3 amino acids: CASSFGTPTNEQYF. DNA for the CDR3: TGTGCCAGCAGCTTTGGGACACCCACTAACGAGCAGTACTTC.

This clonotype was recorded a few times. V gene TRBV20-1 combines with J gene TRBJ2-7, with D possibly being TRBD1 (6 bases). The CDR3 contains 15 residues. Trimming shortened V by 0 bases and J by 5 bases, and 17 bases separated the two germline ends. CDR1 and CDR2 (germline): DFQATT, SNEGSKA (reference sequence). The CDR3 coding sequence is TGCAGTGCTAGAGATCCTCGGCAGGGGTTCCACGAGCAGTACTTC. Protein product: CSARDPRQGFHEQYF.

The chain uses TRBV11-2 and TRBJ1-6; D perhaps matches TRBD1 (6 bases). The CDR3 runs 15 residues. V lost 5 bases and J lost 5, with 13 bases in between. Germline V gene data show CDR1 as SGHAT and CDR2 as FQNNGV. CDR3 loop: CASSQGTRDNSPLHF. CDR3 DNA: TGTGCCAGCAGCCAGGGGACAAGGGATAATTCACCCCTCCACTTT.

At least ten counts were recorded for this clonotype. The rearrangement uses TRBV6-5 and TRBJ1-1, with TRBD1 as a possible D gene (5 bases). The CDR3 totals 14 residues. The ends were cut back, 9 bases at V and 0 bases at J, with 14 bases in the middle. Per germline, CDR1 MNHEY and CDR2 SVGAGI. For the CDR3, the DNA is TGTGCCAGTATCCGGGACTCCATGAACACTGAAGCTTTCTTT. This encodes CASIRDSMNTEAFF.

The genes are TRBV5-1 and TRBJ2-6, with D perhaps being TRBD1 or TRBD2 (5 bases each). V was clipped by 4 bases and J by 4 bases, with 15 bases between them. The CDR3 covers 16 residues. Germline V gene sequence: CDR1 SGHRS, CDR2 YFSETQ. DNA for the CDR3: TGCGCCAGCAGCGTCGGGACCTCATCGGGGGCCAACGTCCTGACTTTC. As protein: CASSVGTSSGANVLTF.

The V and J genes are TRBV20-1 and TRBJ2-1, with D perhaps given as TRBD1 or TRBD2 (5 bases each). The CDR3 is made up of 16 amino acids. V shed 0 bases and J shed 4 bases, with 16 bases lying between them. CDR1 and CDR2 from the germline V gene are DFQATT and SNEGSKA (reference sequence). Here the CDR3 DNA reads TGCAGTGCTAGAGATAGGGACGGGCTACATTACAATGAGCAGTTCTTC. Residues: CSARDRDGLHYNEQFF.